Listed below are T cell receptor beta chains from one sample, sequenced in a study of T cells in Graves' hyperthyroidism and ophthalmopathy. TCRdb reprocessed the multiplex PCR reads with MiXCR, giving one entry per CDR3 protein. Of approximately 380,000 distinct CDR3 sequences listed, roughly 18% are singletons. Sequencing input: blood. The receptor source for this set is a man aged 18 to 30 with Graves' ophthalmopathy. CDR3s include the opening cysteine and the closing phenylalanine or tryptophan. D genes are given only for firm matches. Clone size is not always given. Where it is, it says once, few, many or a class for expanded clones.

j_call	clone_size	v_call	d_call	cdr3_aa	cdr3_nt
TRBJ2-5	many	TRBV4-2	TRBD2	CASSPGTTQETQYF	TGTGCCAGCAGCCCCGGGACTACACAAGAGACCCAGTACTTC
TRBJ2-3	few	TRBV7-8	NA	CASSRDVGVADTQYF	TGTGCCAGCAGCCGCGACGTTGGGGTAGCAGATACGCAGTATTTT
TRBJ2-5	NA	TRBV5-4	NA	CASSLGGGALEGETQYF	TGTGCCAGCAGCTTGGGGGGGGGGGCCCTTGAAGGGGAGACCCAGTACTTC
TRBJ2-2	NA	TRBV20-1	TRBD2	CSATRTGGGAVNTGELFF	TGCAGTGCTACGCGAACAGGCGGGGGGGCCGTGAACACCGGGGAGCTGTTTTTT
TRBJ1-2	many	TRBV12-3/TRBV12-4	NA	CASSFRASGYTF	TGTGCCAGCAGTTTCAGGGCAAGTGGCTACACCTTC
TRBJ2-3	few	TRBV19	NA	CASSISTSTDTQYF	TGTGCCAGTAGTATATCCACCAGCACAGATACGCAGTATTTT
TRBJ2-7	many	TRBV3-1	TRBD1	CASSQTGDHEQYF	TGTGCCAGCAGCCAGACAGGGGACCACGAGCAGTACTTC
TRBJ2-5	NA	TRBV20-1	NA	CSASFGQETQYF	TGCAGTGCTAGCTTCGGTCAAGAGACCCAGTACTTC
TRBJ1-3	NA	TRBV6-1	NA	CASSSSNTIYF	TGTGCCAGCAGCAGCTCAAACACCATATATTTT
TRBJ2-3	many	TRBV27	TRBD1	CASRNPGQGGTQYF	TGTGCCAGCAGGAACCCCGGACAGGGAGGTACGCAGTATTTT
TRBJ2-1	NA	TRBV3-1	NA	CASSQEESSYNEQFF	TGTGCCAGCAGCCAAGAAGAGAGCTCCTACAATGAGCAGTTCTTC
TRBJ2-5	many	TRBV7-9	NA	CASSLASAGFGETQYF	TGTGCCAGCAGCTTAGCTTCGGCGGGGTTCGGGGAGACCCAGTACTTC
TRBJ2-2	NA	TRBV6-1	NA	CASSDTLGELFF	TGTGCCAGCAGTGACACGCTGGGGGAGCTGTTTTTT
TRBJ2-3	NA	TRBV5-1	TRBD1	CASSGTGGFIADTQYF	TGCGCCAGCAGCGGGACAGGGGGGTTTATTGCAGATACGCAGTATTTT
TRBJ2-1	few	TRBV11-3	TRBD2	CASSSYSGGEQFF	TGTGCCAGCAGCTCCTATTCGGGGGGGGAGCAGTTCTTC
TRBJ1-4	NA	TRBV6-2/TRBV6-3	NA	CASSYGQPEKLFF	TGTGCCAGCAGTTACGGGCAGCCGGAAAAACTGTTTTTT
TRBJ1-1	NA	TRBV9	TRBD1	CASSVEDRGTEAFF	TGTGCCAGCAGCGTAGAGGACAGGGGCACTGAAGCTTTCTTT
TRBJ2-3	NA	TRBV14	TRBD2	CASSPHSGGGSTDTQYF	TGTGCCAGCAGCCCGCATAGCGGGGGGGGGAGCACAGATACGCAGTATTTT
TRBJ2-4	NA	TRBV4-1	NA	CASSQDTAARNIQYF	TGCGCCAGCAGCCAAGATACGGCAGCTAGAAACATTCAGTACTTC
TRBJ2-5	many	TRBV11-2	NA	CASSIRQEQETQYF	TGTGCCAGCAGCATCAGACAGGAACAAGAGACCCAGTACTTC
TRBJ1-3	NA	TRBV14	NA	CASSQDKRDKGGSGNTIYF	TGTGCCAGCAGCCAAGATAAGAGGGACAAAGGGGGCTCTGGAAACACCATATATTTT